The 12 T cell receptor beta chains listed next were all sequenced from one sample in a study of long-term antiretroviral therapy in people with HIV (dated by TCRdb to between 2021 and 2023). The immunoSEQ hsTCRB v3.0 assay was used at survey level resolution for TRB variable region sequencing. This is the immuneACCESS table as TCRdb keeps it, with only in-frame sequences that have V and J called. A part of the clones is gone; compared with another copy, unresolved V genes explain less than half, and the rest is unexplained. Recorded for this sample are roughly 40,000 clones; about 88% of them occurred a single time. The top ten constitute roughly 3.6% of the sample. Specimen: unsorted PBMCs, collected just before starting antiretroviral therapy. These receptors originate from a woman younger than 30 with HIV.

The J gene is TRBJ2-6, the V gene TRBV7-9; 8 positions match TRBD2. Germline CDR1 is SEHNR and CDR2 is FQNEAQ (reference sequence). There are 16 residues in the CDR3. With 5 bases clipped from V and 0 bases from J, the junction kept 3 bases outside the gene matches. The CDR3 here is CASSPSGGSGANVLTF. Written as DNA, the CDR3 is TGTGCCAGCAGCCCCAGCGGGGGCTCTGGGGCCAACGTCCTGACTTTC.

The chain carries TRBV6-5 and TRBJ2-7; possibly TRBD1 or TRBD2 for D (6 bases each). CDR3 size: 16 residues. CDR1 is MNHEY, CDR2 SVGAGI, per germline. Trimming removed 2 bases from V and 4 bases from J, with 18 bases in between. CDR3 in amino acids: CASSYGVGGQRYEQYF. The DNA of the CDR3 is TGTGCCAGCAGTTACGGGGTAGGGGGGCAGAGGTACGAGCAGTACTTC.

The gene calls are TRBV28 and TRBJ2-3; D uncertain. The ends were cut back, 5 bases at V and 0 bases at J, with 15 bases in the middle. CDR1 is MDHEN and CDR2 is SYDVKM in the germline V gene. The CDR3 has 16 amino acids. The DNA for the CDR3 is TGTGCCAGCAGTCCATACTACATTACTAGCACAGATACGCAGTATTTT. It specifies CASSPYYITSTDTQYF.

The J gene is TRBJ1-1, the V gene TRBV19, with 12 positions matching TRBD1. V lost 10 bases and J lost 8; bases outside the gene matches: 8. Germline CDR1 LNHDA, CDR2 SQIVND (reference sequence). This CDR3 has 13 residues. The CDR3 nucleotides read TGTGCCACTTCCGGGACAGGGGGCGTAGAAGCTTTCTTT. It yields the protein CATSGTGGVEAFF.

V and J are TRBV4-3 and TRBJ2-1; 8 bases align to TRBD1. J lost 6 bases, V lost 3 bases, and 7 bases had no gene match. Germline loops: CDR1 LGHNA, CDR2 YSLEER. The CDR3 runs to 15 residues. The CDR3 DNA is TGCGCCAGCAGCCAGGAGGGACAGGAATTCAATGAGCAGTTCTTC. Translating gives CASSQEGQEFNEQFF.

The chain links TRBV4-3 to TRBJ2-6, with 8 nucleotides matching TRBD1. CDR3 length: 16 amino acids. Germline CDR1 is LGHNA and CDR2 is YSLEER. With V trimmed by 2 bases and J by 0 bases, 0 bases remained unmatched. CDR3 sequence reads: CASSQTGGSGANVLTF. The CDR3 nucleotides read TGCGCCAGCAGCCAAACAGGGGGCTCTGGGGCCAACGTCCTGACTTTC.

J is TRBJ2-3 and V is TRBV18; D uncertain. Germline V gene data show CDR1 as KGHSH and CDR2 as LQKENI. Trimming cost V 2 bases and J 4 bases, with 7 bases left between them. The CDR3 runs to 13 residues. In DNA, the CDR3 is TGTGCCAGCTCACCAGTCTTCGCAGATACGCAGTATTTT. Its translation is CASSPVFADTQYF.

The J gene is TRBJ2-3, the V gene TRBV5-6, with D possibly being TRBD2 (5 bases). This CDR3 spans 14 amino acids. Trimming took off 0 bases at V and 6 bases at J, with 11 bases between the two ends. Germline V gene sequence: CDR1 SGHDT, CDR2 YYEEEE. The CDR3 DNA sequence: TGTGCCAGCAGCTTGGTTGGGCCGGGGGATACGCAGTATTTT. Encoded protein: CASSLVGPGDTQYF.

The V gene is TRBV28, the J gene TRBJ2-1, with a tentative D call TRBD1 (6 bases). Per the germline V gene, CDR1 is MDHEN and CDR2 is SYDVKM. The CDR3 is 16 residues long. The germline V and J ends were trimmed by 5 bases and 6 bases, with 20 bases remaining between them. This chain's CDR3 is CASSPNRVSLSNEQFF. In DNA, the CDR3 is TGTGCCAGCAGTCCCAACAGGGTTAGTTTGAGCAATGAGCAGTTCTTC.

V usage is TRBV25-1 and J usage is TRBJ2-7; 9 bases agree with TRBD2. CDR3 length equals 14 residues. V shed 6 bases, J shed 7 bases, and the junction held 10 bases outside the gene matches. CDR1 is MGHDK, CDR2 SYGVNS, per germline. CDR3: CASSGSGGPQEQYF. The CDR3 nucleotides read TGTGCCAGCAGCGGAAGCGGGGGGCCTCAAGAGCAGTACTTC.

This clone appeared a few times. The CDR3 protein is CASSSQQGSHEQYF. CDR3 DNA sequence: TGTGCCAGCAGCTCCCAACAGGGTTCGCACGAGCAGTACTTC. The genes are TRBV5-4 and TRBJ2-7; tentative D call: TRBD1 (6 bases). With 3 bases removed from V and 5 bases from J, the gap between germline ends came to 15 bases. Germline assignment: CDR1 SGHNT and CDR2 YYREEE (reference sequence). The CDR3 length is 14 residues.

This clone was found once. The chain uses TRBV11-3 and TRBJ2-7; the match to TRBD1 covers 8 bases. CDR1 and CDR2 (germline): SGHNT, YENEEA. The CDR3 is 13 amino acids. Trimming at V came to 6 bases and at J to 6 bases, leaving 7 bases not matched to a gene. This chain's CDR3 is CASSLTGVGEQYF. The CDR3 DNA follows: TGTGCCAGCAGTCTGACAGGGGTGGGCGAGCAGTACTTC.